This passage covers 27 T cell receptor beta chains from one sample sequenced in a study of blood T cell repertoires in COVID-19. TCRdb keeps only in-frame clones here, not all; method: immunoSEQ multiplex PCR. This sample has around 190,000 clones, with roughly 87% found just once. Sequenced: peripheral blood. These receptors all come from a woman aged 70 to 79 with COVID-19, enrolled during active disease.

The rearrangement joins TRBV5-1 to TRBJ1-1; D gene uncertain. This CDR3 comprises 16 residues. The V gene lost 1 base and the J gene lost 1 base, with 14 bases spanning the gap. Germline V gives CDR1 SGHRS, CDR2 YFSETQ. The CDR3 DNA reads TGCGCCAGCAGCTTGTTCGGGTCCCAGCCGAACACTGAAGCTTTCTTT. Translation gives CASSLFGSQPNTEAFF.

The chain uses TRBV2 and TRBJ2-1; D possibly corresponds to TRBD2 (6 bases). Germline assignment: CDR1 SNHLY and CDR2 FYNNEI. The V end lost 8 bases, the J end lost 4 bases, and 18 bases lay between the germline ends. The CDR3 has 15 amino acids. DNA for the CDR3: TGTGCCAGCTCCGAACGGAGGGTTGCGTACAATGAGCAGTTCTTC. The encoded protein is CASSERRVAYNEQFF.

The chain employs TRBV11-2 and TRBJ1-2; 7 bases match TRBD1. The J segment lost 8 bases and the V segment lost 5 bases, leaving 11 bases of the junction unmatched. The CDR3 loop spans 14 amino acids. Germline loops: CDR1 SGHAT, CDR2 FQNNGV. Here the CDR3 reads CASSPDRRMGGYTF. The CDR3 DNA is TGTGCCAGCAGCCCGGACAGGCGGATGGGCGGCTACACCTTC.

This chain connects TRBV7-2 to TRBJ1-1; D gene uncertain. Germline V gene data show CDR1 as SGHTA and CDR2 as FQGNSA. There are 14 residues in the CDR3. V lost 2 bases to trimming and J lost 0 bases, with 7 bases between them. The CDR3 region has the DNA TGTGCCAGCAGCTTATACGAGGTGAACACTGAAGCTTTCTTT. Its protein is CASSLYEVNTEAFF.

The CDR3 coding sequence is TGTGCCAGCAGCGTTCGACAGGGAGCCACTGAAGCTTTCTTT. It translates to CASSVRQGATEAFF. This chain connects TRBV7-9 to TRBJ1-1; 7 positions agree with TRBD1. Germline CDR1 reads SEHNR; CDR2 reads FQNEAQ (reference sequence). The CDR3 is 14 residues long. Trimming removed 5 bases from V and 4 bases from J; junction bases left unmatched: 7.

This sequence joins TRBV2 and TRBJ2-1; TRBD2 might be the D (6 bases). The CDR3 runs 18 residues. The V gene lost 4 bases and the J gene lost 8 bases, with 27 bases spanning the gap. CDR1 is SNHLY and CDR2 is FYNNEI in the germline V gene. The CDR3 loop is CASSAGWEAREPGDEQFF. In nucleotides, the CDR3 is TGTGCCAGCAGTGCGGGATGGGAAGCCCGGGAACCGGGGGATGAGCAGTTCTTC.

The chain couples TRBV10-3 to TRBJ2-7; 9 bases are shared with TRBD2. The CDR3 length is 16 residues. The germline V gene has CDR1 ENHRY and CDR2 SYGVKD. The J segment lost 0 bases and the V segment lost 10 bases, leaving 13 bases of the junction unmatched. CDR3 sequence reads: CATARGGGESSYEQYF. CDR3 in DNA: TGTGCCACCGCCCGGGGCGGGGGGGAAAGCTCCTACGAGCAGTACTTC.

The rearrangement links TRBV28 to TRBJ1-3, with D possibly being TRBD1 (5 bases). V dropped 11 bases and J dropped 2 bases, with 22 bases sitting between them. Germline V gives CDR1 MDHEN, CDR2 SYDVKM. The CDR3 consists of 16 residues. As DNA, the CDR3 is TGTGCCTGCATGGGGGGTGGGCAGGGCACTGGAAACACCATATATTTT. Its protein product is CACMGGGQGTGNTIYF.

J is TRBJ1-2 and V is TRBV10-2, with a tentative D call TRBD1 (5 bases). The V gene lost 4 bases and the J gene lost 3 bases, with 9 bases spanning the gap. The germline V gene encodes CDR1 WSHSY and CDR2 SAAADI. The CDR3 extends over 13 amino acids. CDR3 sequence reads: CASSGGRDYGYTF. CDR3 nucleotide sequence: TGCGCCAGCAGTGGGGGCAGGGACTATGGCTACACCTTC.

The V call is TRBV5-5, the J call TRBJ2-5; 12 bases are shared with TRBD2. J was trimmed by 7 bases and V by 0 bases; bases with no gene match: 13. CDR1 and CDR2 (germline): SGHKS, YYEKEE (reference sequence). The CDR3 runs 18 residues. The CDR3 protein is CASSLGPSGREAVGTQYF. CDR3 nucleotides: TGTGCCAGCAGCTTGGGACCTAGCGGGAGGGAGGCAGTCGGGACCCAGTACTTC. Full variable domain (rest looked up from reference TRBV5-5 and TRBJ2-5): DAGVTQSPTHLIKTRGQQVTLRCSPISGHKSVSWYQQVLGQGPQFIFQYYEKEERGRGNFPDRFSARQFPNYSSELNVNALLLGDSALYLCASSLGPSGREAVGTQYFGPGTRLLVL.

CDR3 sequence (DNA): TGTGCCAGTAGTATCCGGAACAGCTTAAGATTTACCGAGCAGTACTTC. Residues: CASSIRNSLRFTEQYF. The V call is TRBV19, the J call TRBJ2-7; D remains ambiguous. V was shortened by 3 bases and J by 6 bases, with 21 bases between the two germline ends. This CDR3 has 16 residues. Per the germline V gene, CDR1 is LNHDA and CDR2 is SQIVND (reference sequence).

The chain links TRBV4-3 to TRBJ2-1; 7 bases are shared with TRBD1. Trimming removed 1 base from V and 5 bases from J; junction bases left unmatched: 11. The CDR3 extends over 17 amino acids. CDR1 LGHNA and CDR2 YSLEER come from the germline V gene. CDR3 loop: CASSQAWTGPLNNEQFF. Written as DNA, the CDR3 is TGCGCCAGCAGCCAAGCATGGACAGGTCCACTTAACAATGAGCAGTTCTTC.

The CDR3 nucleotides are TGTGCCAGCAGTGAACAGGGTGGCTATGGCTACACCTTC. Its protein product is CASSEQGGYGYTF. V gene TRBV2 combines with J gene TRBJ1-2, with D tentatively TRBD1 (5 bases). The V and J ends lost 2 bases and 4 bases respectively, with 8 bases between them. The CDR3 covers 13 residues. Per germline, CDR1 SNHLY and CDR2 FYNNEI. Based on the CDR3 plus reference TRBV2 and TRBJ1-2, the full variable domain is EPEVTQTPSHQVTQMGQEVILRCVPISNHLYFYWYRQILGQKVEFLVSFYNNEISEKSEIFDDQFSVERPDGSNFTLKIRSTKLEDSAMYFCASSEQGGYGYTFGSGTRLTVV.

This sequence joins TRBV27 and TRBJ2-5; TRBD2 aligns across 9 bases. The CDR3 contains 14 residues. Germline V gene lookup returns CDR1 MNHEY and CDR2 SMNVEV (reference sequence). The trim removed 7 bases at V and 4 bases at J, leaving 7 bases unmatched. Written as DNA, the CDR3 is TGTGCCAGCATGGAGAGCGGGAGGAGAGAGACCCAGTACTTC. Its translation is CASMESGRRETQYF.

Points on this clone: At one end the junction does not follow the germline gene, possibly because of a read error. The CDR3: CASSFTGLANSGELFF. CDR3 nucleotides: TGTGCCAGCAGCTTTACGGGACTAGCGAACTCCGGGGAGCTGTTTTTT. The V and J genes are TRBV11-2 and TRBJ2-2, with TRBD2 identical over 10 bases. CDR1 is SGHAT, CDR2 FQNNGV, per germline. The CDR3 covers 16 residues. Full variable domain (remainder filled in from reference TRBV11-2 and TRBJ2-2): EAGVAQSPRYKIIEKRQSVAFWCNPISGHATLYWYQQILGQGPKLLIQFQNNGVVDDSQLPKDRFSAERLKGVDSTLKIQPAKLEDSAVYLCASSFTGLANSGELFFGEGSRLTVL.

The chain carries TRBV4-3 and TRBJ2-6; 9 bases are a match to TRBD1. There are 17 residues in the CDR3. Germline V gene data show CDR1 as LGHNA and CDR2 as YSLEER. The V gene end was trimmed by 0 bases and the J gene end by 4 bases; junction bases not matched to a gene: 4. The CDR3 DNA sequence: TGCGCCAGCAGCCAAGATCTACAGGGGGCCGGGGCCAACGTCCTGACTTTC. It codes for CASSQDLQGAGANVLTF.

The chain links TRBV25-1 to TRBJ2-5, with D unresolved. This CDR3 contains 15 residues. The germline V and J ends were trimmed by 3 bases and 2 bases, with 13 bases remaining between them. Germline V CDR1 and CDR2: MGHDK, SYGVNS. CDR3 nucleotides: TGTGCCAGCAGTGACCCCCGTCAGTCTCAAGAGACCCAGTACTTC. Translation gives CASSDPRQSQETQYF.

This clone occurred a few times. V gene TRBV5-5 combines with J gene TRBJ1-1; 8 bases are a match to TRBD1. The CDR3 has 14 amino acids. Trimming at V came to 3 bases and at J to 0 bases, leaving 1 base not matched to a gene. Germline CDR1 reads SGHKS; CDR2 reads YYEKEE (reference sequence). CDR3 bases: TGTGCCAGCAGCTCGGGACAGGTGAACACTGAAGCTTTCTTT. Amino acid sequence: CASSSGQVNTEAFF. Full variable domain (remainder filled in from reference TRBV5-5 and TRBJ1-1): DAGVTQSPTHLIKTRGQQVTLRCSPISGHKSVSWYQQVLGQGPQFIFQYYEKEERGRGNFPDRFSARQFPNYSSELNVNALLLGDSALYLCASSSGQVNTEAFFGQGTRLTVV.

The chain links TRBV19 to TRBJ2-1; TRBD2 might be the D (6 bases). Trimming took off 7 bases at V and 3 bases at J, with 13 bases between the two ends. CDR1 LNHDA and CDR2 SQIVND come from the germline V gene (reference sequence). The CDR3 contains 14 residues. For the CDR3, the DNA is TGTGCCAGTATTGTCGGGAGAAGCTACAATGAGCAGTTCTTC. It translates to CASIVGRSYNEQFF. Full variable domain (rest looked up from reference TRBV19 and TRBJ2-1): DGGITQSPKYLFRKEGQNVTLSCEQNLNHDAMYWYRQDPGQGLRLIYYSQIVNDFQKGDIAEGYSVSREKKESFPLTVTSAQKNPTAFYLCASIVGRSYNEQFFGPGTRLTVL.

The V call is TRBV27, the J call TRBJ1-3, with 8 positions matching TRBD1. The CDR3 sequence is 15 residues long. V lost 4 bases, J lost 2 bases, and 4 bases stayed unmatched. CDR1 is MNHEY and CDR2 is SMNVEV in the germline V gene (reference sequence). Here the CDR3 DNA reads TGTGCCAGCAGTTACGCAGGGGGCACTGGAAACACCATATATTTT. This translates into CASSYAGGTGNTIYF.

The rearrangement links TRBV11-3 to TRBJ2-3; the match to TRBD1 covers 10 bases. The V gene end was trimmed by 5 bases and the J gene end by 4 bases; junction bases not matched to a gene: 12. Germline CDR1 and CDR2: SGHNT and YENEEA. The CDR3 runs to 17 residues. The CDR3 spells CASSQALGTGVSDTQYF. CDR3 nucleotide sequence: TGTGCCAGCAGCCAAGCCTTGGGGACAGGGGTTTCAGATACGCAGTATTTT.

This chain links TRBV5-1 with TRBJ2-1, with 9 nucleotides matching TRBD2. V gave up 5 bases and J gave up 7 bases; unmatched junction bases: 10. The CDR3 runs to 15 residues. Germline assignment: CDR1 SGHRS and CDR2 YFSETQ. The CDR3 coding sequence is TGCGCCAGCAGGACCAATAGCGGGAGTTCTAATGAGCAGTTCTTC. Translation: CASRTNSGSSNEQFF.

V usage is TRBV9 and J usage is TRBJ2-7; TRBD2 matches at 7 bases. Germline V gene data show CDR1 as SGDLS and CDR2 as YYNGEE. With V trimmed by 0 bases and J by 4 bases, 7 bases remained unmatched. This CDR3 contains 15 residues. CDR3 residues: CASSVDGGRGYEQYF. The CDR3 nucleotides read TGTGCCAGCAGCGTAGATGGCGGGAGAGGGTACGAGCAGTACTTC.

This chain uses TRBV7-6 with TRBJ2-1; 7 bases line up with TRBD1. With V trimmed by 0 bases and J by 4 bases, 9 bases remained unmatched. Germline CDR1 and CDR2: SGHVS and FNYEAQ. This CDR3 is 17 amino acids long. The CDR3 DNA sequence: TGTGCCAGCAGCTTAGCGCCCGGGACAGAAGGGTACAATGAGCAGTTCTTC. Its translation is CASSLAPGTEGYNEQFF.

The chain joins TRBV24-1 to TRBJ2-5, with 9 bases aligning to TRBD1. Germline V gene sequence: CDR1 KGHDR, CDR2 SFDVKD. V shed 4 bases, J shed 7 bases, and the junction held 12 bases outside the gene matches. This CDR3 has 16 amino acids. CDR3 amino acids: CATSDSRTGVWVTQYF. CDR3 coding DNA: TGTGCCACCAGTGACTCCCGGACAGGGGTCTGGGTGACCCAGTACTTC.

The chain is built from TRBV3-1 (or the pseudogene TRBV3-2) and TRBJ1-2; perhaps TRBD1 as D (6 bases). V gave up 3 bases and J gave up 6 bases, with 20 bases separating them. Germline lookup yields CDR1 LGHDT and CDR2 YNNKEL (reference sequence). This CDR3 has 16 residues. CDR3 amino acids: CASSQAGTYLENGYTF. Here the CDR3 DNA reads TGTGCCAGCAGCCAGGCCGGGACATACCTTGAGAATGGCTACACCTTC.

V gene TRBV28 combines with J gene TRBJ2-1, with 8 bases aligning to TRBD2. V lost 8 bases, J lost 9 bases, and 9 bases stayed unmatched. CDR1 and CDR2 (germline): MDHEN, SYDVKM. This CDR3 region has 13 residues. CDR3 bases: TGTGCCAGCGCCCGCGGGAGGTACTTTGAGCAGTTCTTC. Translating gives CASARGRYFEQFF. Variable domain in full (rest from reference TRBV28 and TRBJ2-1): DVKVTQSSRYLVKRTGEKVFLECVQDMDHENMFWYRQDPGLGLRLIYFSYDVKMKEKGDIPEGYSVSREKKERFSLILESASTNQTSMYLCASARGRYFEQFFGPGTRLTVL.